The 22 T cell receptor beta chains presented below share a single source sample, sequenced in a study of CD8 T cells in ankylosing spondylitis. TCRdb recomputed calls from the 5' RACE reads with MiXCR, one row per CDR3 protein. The table lists a few hundred thousand distinct CDR3 sequences, 10% of them singletons. The sequenced sample consisted of blood, either unsorted or a sorted T cell fraction (not recorded which). The receptors here all came from a male donor with ankylosing spondylitis or in good health (not recorded which).

This clonotype was seen repeatedly, ten times or more. CDR3 sequence reads: CASRTGLAKTDTQYF. The CDR3 DNA reads as TGCGCCAGCCGGACAGGACTAGCGAAAACAGATACGCAGTATTTT. The rearrangement links TRBV5-1 to TRBJ2-3, with TRBD2 identical over 9 bases. V dropped 7 bases and J dropped 3; count of bases not matched to a gene: 9. The CDR3 runs to 15 residues. Germline V gives CDR1 SGHRS, CDR2 YFSETQ.

This clonotype was picked up a small number of times. The gene calls are TRBV20-1 and TRBJ2-3; D not resolved. Trimming left V 7 bases short and J 3 bases short, with 11 bases between. This CDR3 region has 12 residues. Germline CDR1 reads DFQATT; CDR2 reads SNEGSKA (reference sequence). In DNA form, the CDR3 reads TGCAGTGTTTGGCTGCGGACAGATACGCAGTATTTT. This codes for CSVWLRTDTQYF.

The rearrangement uses TRBV24-1 and TRBJ2-1; 8 bases line up with TRBD1. CDR3 length: 16 amino acids. Germline V lookup: CDR1 KGHDR, CDR2 SFDVKD. V was clipped by 4 bases and J by 0 bases; unmatched bases: 4. This CDR3 reads CATSEGQANSYNEQFF. In nucleotides, the CDR3 is TGTGCCACCAGTGAGGGACAGGCAAACTCCTACAATGAGCAGTTCTTC.

This clonotype has a count of ten or more. The chain carries TRBV28 and TRBJ2-1; D may be TRBD2 (5 bases). V was clipped by 7 bases and J by 8 bases, with 18 bases between them. CDR3 length: 14 amino acids. CDR1 is MDHEN and CDR2 is SYDVKM in the germline V gene. In DNA, the CDR3 is TGTGCCAGCACTCCGGGGTTAGCAGACCATGAGCAGTTCTTC. Amino acids: CASTPGLADHEQFF.

The rearrangement uses TRBV12-3 or TRBV12-4 and TRBJ2-1; 9 bases are shared with TRBD2. This CDR3 region has 16 residues. With V trimmed by 5 bases and J by 10 bases, 15 bases remained unmatched. The CDR3 DNA sequence: TGTGCCAGCAGTCCGCCCGGGTCAGCGGGGGGCCTGGAGCAGTTCTTC. Translating it yields CASSPPGSAGGLEQFF.

Concerning this clonotype: This may come from a read error, since a much larger clone is one base off. V gene TRBV5-1 combines with J gene TRBJ2-3, with a tentative D call TRBD1 (6 bases). The ends were cut back, 0 bases at V and 2 bases at J, with 10 bases in the middle. Germline V lookup: CDR1 SGHRS, CDR2 YFSETQ. The length of the CDR3 is 15 residues. CDR3 amino acids: CASSLVVGATDTQYF. The DNA of the CDR3 is TGCGCCAGCAGCTTGGTGGTGGGGGCCACAGATACGCAGTATTTT.

This clonotype was counted many times. The chain carries TRBV20-1 and TRBJ2-1, with 8 bases identical to TRBD2. This CDR3 spans 18 amino acids. The V gene's germline CDR1 is DFQATT and CDR2 SNEGSKA (reference sequence). Trimming cost V 0 bases and J 8 bases; bases outside gene matches: 18. The CDR3 is CSARDRWRGVLSRDEQFF. The CDR3 DNA sequence: TGCAGTGCTAGAGATCGCTGGCGGGGGGTACTCTCGAGGGATGAGCAGTTCTTC.

In its sample, this clonotype was seen many times. This sequence joins TRBV4-2 and TRBJ2-7; D gene ambiguous. The CDR3 runs 11 residues. Per the germline V gene, CDR1 is LGHNA and CDR2 is YNFKEQ. Trimming pared 0 bases from V and 5 bases from J, leaving 2 bases between. This CDR3 reads CASSQENEQYF. CDR3 nucleotides: TGTGCCAGCAGCCAAGAAAACGAGCAGTACTTC.

This clonotype was seen a handful of times. This chain connects TRBV6-1 to TRBJ1-2; 11 nucleotides line up with TRBD1. Germline CDR1 is MNHNS and CDR2 is SASEGT. This CDR3 is built from 14 residues. The V segment lost 6 bases and the J segment 7 bases; nucleotides outside the gene matches: 7. The CDR3 coding sequence is TGTGCCAGCAGAACCGGGACAGGGGGTGGTGGCTACACCTTC. This gives the protein CASRTGTGGGGYTF.

This clonotype was detected many times. The chain employs TRBV5-1 and TRBJ2-7; 8 nucleotides align to TRBD2. The CDR3 loop spans 12 amino acids. Germline V gene sequence: CDR1 SGHRS, CDR2 YFSETQ. Germline trimming cut 5 bases from V and 11 bases from J; bases unmatched to any gene: 9. The CDR3 is CASSSPGTSEYF. The CDR3 region has the DNA TGCGCCAGCAGTTCTCCCGGGACTAGTGAGTACTTC. Full variable domain (missing parts from reference TRBV5-1 and TRBJ2-7): KAGVTQTPRYLIKTRGQQVTLSCSPISGHRSVSWYQQTPGQGLQFLFEYFSETQRNKGNFPGRFSGRQFSNSRSEMNVSTLELGDSALYLCASSSPGTSEYFGPGTRLTVT.

This clonotype was seen ten or more times. The chain employs TRBV7-6 and TRBJ2-3; D gene unclear. This CDR3 spans 17 amino acids. Trimming removed 0 bases at V and 1 base at J, with 14 bases between. From germline, CDR1 is SGHVS and CDR2 FNYEAQ. CDR3 sequence reads: CASSLAVGGWGTDTQYF. For the CDR3, the DNA is TGTGCCAGCAGCTTAGCGGTTGGCGGTTGGGGCACAGATACGCAGTATTTT.

This clonotype was counted ten times or more. The CDR3 spells CASSQSGYEQYF. CDR3 in DNA: TGTGCCAGCAGCCAATCAGGGTACGAGCAGTACTTC. V and J are TRBV7-2 and TRBJ2-7, with D possibly TRBD1 on 5 matching bases. Trimming removed 5 bases from V and 4 bases from J, with 9 bases in between. Germline values: CDR1 SGHTA, CDR2 FQGNSA. The CDR3 loop spans 12 amino acids.

This clonotype was seen many times. The chain uses TRBV12-3 or TRBV12-4 and TRBJ2-5; the match to TRBD1 covers 8 bases. The ends lost 0 bases at V and 4 bases at J; junction bases unmatched: 13. The CDR3 sequence is 18 residues long. This CDR3 reads CASSLAKFDQGARETQYF. For the CDR3, the DNA is TGTGCCAGCAGTTTAGCTAAGTTCGACCAGGGGGCTCGAGAGACCCAGTACTTC.

This clonotype was recorded at least ten times. V and J are TRBV5-1 and TRBJ2-5; 7 bases align to TRBD1. Germline CDR1 is SGHRS and CDR2 is YFSETQ. The length of the CDR3 is 14 residues. V shed 3 bases, J shed 3 bases, and the junction held 5 bases outside the gene matches. The CDR3 DNA sequence: TGCGCCAGCAGCTCCGGGACAGCCGAAGAGACCCAGTACTTC. As protein: CASSSGTAEETQYF.

This chain joins TRBV5-1 and TRBJ2-7; D remains unclear. V dropped 0 bases and J dropped 1 base, with 8 bases sitting between them. Germline V CDR1 and CDR2: SGHRS, YFSETQ. CDR3 length: 14 residues. The CDR3: CASSLDLTSYEQYF. The CDR3 coding sequence is TGCGCCAGCAGCTTGGATCTAACGTCCTACGAGCAGTACTTC.

As concerns this clonotype: A much larger clone is a single base away; this may be a read error. The gene calls are TRBV7-2 and TRBJ2-1, with no clear D. The V gene lost 8 bases and the J gene lost 9 bases, with 11 bases spanning the gap. Germline V CDR1 and CDR2: SGHTA, FQGNSA. The CDR3 is made up of 11 amino acids. The CDR3 spells CASPLIGEQFF. CDR3 DNA sequence: TGTGCCAGCCCTCTAATTGGTGAGCAGTTCTTC.

This clonotype was counted many times. V is TRBV27 and J is TRBJ1-1; D is ambiguous. Trimming pared 5 bases from V and 2 bases from J, leaving 12 bases between. This CDR3 region has 14 residues. Germline V gene data show CDR1 as MNHEY and CDR2 as SMNVEV (reference sequence). The CDR3 here is CASSQRTDNTEAFF. CDR3 sequence (DNA): TGTGCCAGCAGTCAACGGACGGACAACACTGAAGCTTTCTTT.

In regard to this clonotype: Since a much larger clone is just one base distant, this may be a read error. The V gene is TRBV5-1, the J gene TRBJ2-5; a possible D gene is TRBD1 (5 bases). This CDR3 is built from 16 residues. Germline V CDR1 and CDR2: SGHRS, YFSETQ. CDR3 in amino acids: CASSLASGRGQQTQYF. The CDR3 bases are TGCGCCAGCAGCTTGGCTTCAGGGCGAGGCCAACAGACCCAGTACTTC.

This clonotype has only a few counts. V and J are TRBV5-1 and TRBJ2-7; maybe TRBD2 (7 bases). The CDR3 loop spans 14 amino acids. The germline CDR1 and CDR2 sequences are SGHRS and YFSETQ. The V end lost 2 bases, the J end lost 7 bases, and 16 bases lay between the germline ends. CDR3 protein: CASSFTGGQGEQYF. In DNA form, the CDR3 reads TGCGCCAGCAGCTTCACGGGGGGCCAAGGGGAGCAGTACTTC.

This chain uses TRBV3-1 with TRBJ2-5; D possibly corresponds to TRBD1 (6 bases). The CDR3 covers 13 residues. CDR1 and CDR2 (germline): LGHDT, YNNKEL (reference sequence). Trimming removed 6 bases from V and 5 bases from J, with 13 bases in between. CDR3 residues: CASSRQVGETQYF. The DNA for the CDR3 is TGTGCCAGCAGTCGACAGGTCGGGGAGACCCAGTACTTC.

Worth noting for this clonotype: As the CDR3 is not closed by the conserved phenylalanine or tryptophan, this likely results from a read error. V is TRBV5-1 and J is TRBJ2-3; D gene unclear. CDR1 is SGHRS and CDR2 is YFSETQ in the germline V gene. The CDR3 runs to 14 residues. Trimming removed 5 bases from V and 2 bases from J, with 12 bases in between. The CDR3 DNA reads TGCGCCAGCAGTTGGAGAGCTTACACAGATACGCAGTATTTA. Its translation is CASSWRAYTDTQYL.

This clonotype was seen only a few times. V gene TRBV2 combines with J gene TRBJ2-3; 9 bases fit TRBD2. The V and J ends lost 6 bases and 2 bases, in that order; junction bases with no gene match: 6. The CDR3 runs 15 residues. The germline V gene has CDR1 SNHLY and CDR2 FYNNEI. CDR3 protein: CASRGGGLATDTQYF. CDR3 nucleotide sequence: TGTGCCAGCAGGGGGGGGGGACTAGCCACAGATACGCAGTATTTT.